The source of this TCR beta chain is a study of human T cells and chemical hapten exposure. For this clonotype: Its specificity is not known.

During construction of the library, unique molecular identifiers were attached to individual cDNA molecules for quantitative, reproducible TCR counting. TCRdb called the RACE reads again in MiXCR, with one record for every CDR3 protein. Of more than 70,000 distinct CDR3 sequences listed, 12% were seen once; the top ten hold under 4%. This sample's time point: patch test 1, 2 weeks after DPC sensitization. Treatment specified: therapeutic diphenylcyclopropenone sensitization with weekly scalp DPC. This CDR3 is 13 amino acids long. Trimming removed 0 bases from V and 6 bases from J, with 11 bases in between. CDR1 is SQVTM and CDR2 is ANQGSEA in the germline V gene. Study conclusions and caveats: Healthy individuals' immune responses may differ from those of donors, who had alopecia. Clustering by CDR3 similarity yielded significantly more large clusters from expanded TCRs than controls.

Specimen: whole blood, collected in connection with sensitization to the hapten diphenylcyclopropenone (DPC). This clonotype was obtained from a woman aged 55-69 years with alopecia areata. Some clones in this sample may be carry-over from other donors' samples. V is TRBV29-1 and J is TRBJ1-2, with D possibly TRBD1 on 5 matching bases. The CDR3 region is CSVEDWKGNGYTF. The CDR3 nucleotides read TGCAGCGTTGAAGATTGGAAGGGGAATGGCTACACCTTC.